The 24 T cell receptor beta chains below come from one sample, sequenced in a study of blood T cells in healthy people across ages. Primed by a sample-barcoded 5' primer and a J-beta primer mix, a second PCR proceeded for about 7 to 11 cycles. One entry per CDR3 protein, called by TCRdb with MiXCR from the 5' RACE reads. The sample carries fewer than 900,000 distinct CDR3 sequences, approximately 39% recorded once. Input material: blood. The source is a woman aged 55 to 70 in good health.

This clonotype was found a few times. V and J are TRBV9 and TRBJ2-1; 14 positions match TRBD2. The J segment lost 6 bases and the V segment lost 0 bases, leaving 26 bases of the junction unmatched. Germline V gives CDR1 SGDLS, CDR2 YYNGEE. This CDR3 region has 24 residues. CDR3 bases: TGTGCCAGCAGCGTAGTCCCCTCCGGGACTAGCGGGAGAACAACATCGGCCGTTTTCAATGAGCAGTTCTTC. Its protein product is CASSVVPSGTSGRTTSAVFNEQFF.

The chain carries TRBV27 and TRBJ2-3; possibly TRBD1 for D (6 bases). Trimming removed 2 bases at V and 14 bases at J, with 14 bases between. This CDR3 has 12 residues. Germline loops: CDR1 MNHEY, CDR2 SMNVEV (reference sequence). In DNA, the CDR3 is TGTGCCAGCAGTTTAGCAGGGGCGATTTGGTATTTT. This encodes CASSLAGAIWYF.

The rearrangement uses TRBV29-1 and TRBJ2-1; 11 nucleotides align to TRBD1. This CDR3 spans 14 amino acids. Trimming took 8 bases from V and 7 from J; bases not matched to a gene: 10. The germline V gene encodes CDR1 SQVTM and CDR2 ANQGSEA. CDR3 DNA: TGCAGCACGCGAGGACAGGGGGCAAGTAATGAGCAGTTCTTC. Its protein is CSTRGQGASNEQFF.

The chain employs TRBV11-1 and TRBJ2-1; 8 nucleotides align to TRBD1. V lost 0 bases, J lost 10 bases, and 11 bases stayed unmatched. The CDR3 covers 16 residues. Germline V lookup: CDR1 SGHAT, CDR2 FQDESV (reference sequence). The CDR3: CASSLAPGQGRKEQFF. The CDR3 region has the DNA TGTGCCAGCAGCTTAGCACCCGGACAGGGACGAAAGGAGCAGTTCTTC.

Ten or more counts support this clonotype. The chain couples TRBV10-3 to TRBJ2-1; 11 bases are shared with TRBD2. The ends lost 8 bases at V and 9 bases at J; junction bases unmatched: 12. Germline loops: CDR1 ENHRY, CDR2 SYGVKD. The CDR3 extends over 15 amino acids. The CDR3 sequence is CAIDPGTSGLSEQFF. The DNA for the CDR3 is TGTGCCATCGATCCCGGGACTAGCGGTCTCAGTGAGCAGTTCTTC.

This clonotype was counted only a few times. This chain connects TRBV25-1 to TRBJ2-6; TRBD1 matches 9 bases. After removal of 4 bases from V and 2 bases from J, the junction contained 9 bases not matched to a gene. The CDR3 spans 18 residues. The V gene's germline CDR1 is MGHDK and CDR2 SYGVNS. CDR3 sequence reads: CASSGYSGTGTGANVLTF. DNA of the CDR3: TGTGCCAGCAGTGGTTACTCCGGGACAGGGACTGGGGCCAACGTCCTGACTTTC. The whole variable domain, filled in from reference TRBV25-1 and TRBJ2-6, reads EADIYQTPRYLVIGTGKKITLECSQTMGHDKMYWYQQDPGMELHLIHYSYGVNSTEKGDLSSESTVSRIRTEHFPLTLESARPSHTSQYLCASSGYSGTGTGANVLTFGAGSRLTVL.

V is TRBV5-1 and J is TRBJ2-2; the D gene is possibly TRBD1 (5 bases). CDR3 length: 15 residues. Deletions cut 3 bases from V and 7 bases from J, with 16 bases between. Germline CDR1 reads SGHRS; CDR2 reads YFSETQ. The CDR3: CASSSQAGSDGELFF. In DNA form, the CDR3 reads TGCGCCAGCAGCTCGCAAGCAGGGTCGGACGGGGAGCTGTTTTTT.

The rearrangement uses TRBV14 and TRBJ1-4; no reliable D call. Germline CDR1 and CDR2: SGHDN and FVKESK. V was clipped by 4 bases and J by 8 bases, with 11 bases between them. The CDR3 has 13 residues. In DNA form, the CDR3 reads TGTGCCAGCAGCCTAACCCAAGGGGAAAAACTGTTTTTT. Encoded protein: CASSLTQGEKLFF.

To note about this clonotype: This could be a read error, since a much larger clone is one nucleotide away. This sequence joins TRBV14 and TRBJ2-1; 7 bases match TRBD2. Trimming removed 8 bases from V and 10 bases from J; junction bases left unmatched: 11. Germline V gene sequence: CDR1 SGHDN, CDR2 FVKESK. The CDR3 extends over 13 amino acids. The CDR3 protein is CASSSGATYEQFF. The CDR3 DNA reads as TGTGCCAGCTCCAGCGGGGCGACCTACGAGCAGTTCTTC.

This clonotype was counted a few times. The gene calls are TRBV20-1 and TRBJ2-1; no reliable D call. Trimming cost V 3 bases and J 1 base, with 13 bases left between them. CDR3 length: 15 residues. Per the germline V gene, CDR1 is DFQATT and CDR2 is SNEGSKA (reference sequence). CDR3 nucleotide sequence: TGCAGTGCTAGTTTCCCGGGTGGTTCCTACAATGAGCAGTTCTTC. Residues: CSASFPGGSYNEQFF.

As regards this clonotype: Being one base from a much bigger clone, this may be a read error. As the CDR3 is not closed by the conserved phenylalanine or tryptophan, this likely results from a read error. The rearrangement joins TRBV10-3 to TRBJ2-5, with D possibly being TRBD2 (6 bases). The V end was cut by 8 bases, the J end by 2 bases, with 15 bases between. CDR1 and CDR2 from the germline V gene are ENHRY and SYGVKD. The CDR3 spans 14 residues. The CDR3: CAISGTGVQETQYV. CDR3 sequence (DNA): TGTGCCATCTCCGGGACGGGGGTTCAAGAGACCCAGTACGTC.

The chain uses TRBV5-6 and TRBJ2-5, with a tentative D call TRBD2 (5 bases). Germline V lookup: CDR1 SGHDT, CDR2 YYEEEE. This CDR3 has 15 amino acids. Trimming shortened V by 1 base and J by 0 bases, and 10 bases separated the two germline ends. The CDR3 loop is CASSLTAEYQETQYF. The CDR3 DNA reads TGTGCCAGCAGCTTGACAGCGGAGTACCAAGAGACCCAGTACTTC. Looking up the rest from reference TRBV5-6 and TRBJ2-5 gives the full variable domain: DAGVTQSPTHLIKTRGQQVTLRCSPKSGHDTVSWYQQALGQGPQFIFQYYEEEERQRGNFPDRFSGHQFPNYSSELNVNALLLGDSALYLCASSLTAEYQETQYFGPGTRLLVL.

This rearrangement joins TRBV11-2 to TRBJ2-4; 10 bases fit TRBD1. Germline V CDR1 and CDR2: SGHAT, FQNNGV. This CDR3 spans 16 amino acids. Germline trimming cut 4 bases from V and 10 bases from J; bases unmatched to any gene: 13. CDR3 protein: CASSSSRDRGIWIQYF. Written as DNA, the CDR3 is TGTGCCAGCAGCTCCAGCCGGGACAGGGGCATATGGATTCAGTACTTC.

Turning to this clonotype: A much larger clone differs by one base, so this may be a read error. The chain combines TRBV5-1 with TRBJ1-2, with TRBD1 matching 9 bases. The V segment lost 1 base and the J segment 10 bases; nucleotides outside the gene matches: 17. Germline lookup yields CDR1 SGHRS and CDR2 YFSETQ. The CDR3 runs 17 residues. The CDR3 loop reads CASSLTGTGRVQDDYTF. The CDR3 DNA reads TGCGCCAGCAGCTTGACCGGGACAGGGAGGGTTCAGGACGACTACACCTTC.

V and J are TRBV7-2 and TRBJ1-3; 8 bases map to TRBD1. CDR1 SGHTA and CDR2 FQGNSA come from the germline V gene. The CDR3 runs 18 residues. Trimming took 5 bases from V and 0 from J; bases not matched to a gene: 12. Written as DNA, the CDR3 is TGTGCCAGCAGCCGTGGGTCGACAGGGGAGTTCTCTGGAAACACCATATATTTT. Translated: CASSRGSTGEFSGNTIYF.

The chain uses TRBV20-1 and TRBJ2-7; TRBD2 aligns across 11 bases. The V segment lost 3 bases and the J segment 0 bases; nucleotides outside the gene matches: 4. Per the germline V gene, CDR1 is DFQATT and CDR2 is SNEGSKA (reference sequence). The CDR3 sequence is 15 residues long. The CDR3 loop is CSARPTSGGSYEQYF. The CDR3 DNA reads as TGCAGTGCTAGGCCTACTAGCGGGGGCTCCTACGAGCAGTACTTC.

This clonotype has just a few counts. The chain is built from TRBV20-1 and TRBJ2-7; TRBD2 agrees at 12 bases. The germline V gene has CDR1 DFQATT and CDR2 SNEGSKA (reference sequence). With 4 bases clipped from V and 7 bases from J, the junction kept 11 bases outside the gene matches. The CDR3 is 15 residues long. The CDR3 region is CSATPWTSGNNEQYF. In DNA form, the CDR3 reads TGCAGTGCTACCCCTTGGACTAGCGGGAACAATGAGCAGTACTTC.

This clonotype was seen only a few times. J is TRBJ2-3 and V is TRBV29-1; D may be TRBD1 (6 bases). Trimming took 4 bases from V and 0 from J, leaving 14 bases between them. The CDR3 runs to 15 residues. CDR1 is SQVTM and CDR2 is ANQGSEA in the germline V gene. As DNA, the CDR3 is TGCAGCGTTGCAAGGGGGACAATGAGCACAGATACGCAGTATTTT. Translation gives CSVARGTMSTDTQYF.

This clonotype was observed a few times. As DNA, the CDR3 is TGCGCCAGCAGCTTGGCGGGGCGGAGTGAAAAACTGTTTTTT. As protein: CASSLAGRSEKLFF. The V and J genes are TRBV5-1 and TRBJ1-4; possible D gene TRBD1, 5 bases. Germline V gene lookup returns CDR1 SGHRS and CDR2 YFSETQ. This CDR3 region has 14 residues. V was clipped by 0 bases and J by 7 bases, with 10 bases between them.

V and J are TRBV3-1 and TRBJ2-5; 10 bases line up with TRBD2. CDR1 and CDR2 from the germline V gene are LGHDT and YNNKEL (reference sequence). J gave up 11 bases and V 1 base, and 7 bases lay outside the gene matches. CDR3 length: 14 residues. The CDR3 spells CASSQGTSGREQYF. For the CDR3, the DNA is TGTGCCAGCAGCCAAGGGACTAGCGGAAGGGAGCAGTACTTC.

This chain uses TRBV6-1 with TRBJ2-4; 11 positions agree with TRBD2. The DNA end lines up better with TRBJ2-5; the J call may be wrong. Germline CDR1 MNHNS, CDR2 SASEGT. CDR3 length equals 16 residues. CDR3 nucleotide sequence: TGTGCCAGCAGTGAAGGACCTAGCGGGGGGTTTGAGACCCAGTACTTC. This translates into CASSEGPSGGFETQYF.

This clonotype was seen at least ten times. The chain is built from TRBV4-2 and TRBJ2-5; 7 positions match TRBD2. The V gene end was trimmed by 0 bases and the J gene end by 1 base; junction bases not matched to a gene: 11. This CDR3 has 18 amino acids. Germline V CDR1 and CDR2: LGHNA, YNFKEQ. The CDR3 DNA reads as TGTGCCAGCAGCCAAGAATTGCAGGGAGGGGCCCTCCAAGAGACCCAGTACTTC. This codes for CASSQELQGGALQETQYF.

The chain couples TRBV5-1 to TRBJ2-1; D is perhaps TRBD2 (5 bases). CDR3 size: 17 residues. Germline CDR1 SGHRS, CDR2 YFSETQ. Trimming left V 1 base short and J 4 bases short, with 18 bases between. The CDR3 DNA follows: TGCGCCAGCAGCTTGAGTATAGCACTAGGTGGGTACAATGAGCAGTTCTTC. Translated, it gives CASSLSIALGGYNEQFF. The whole variable domain, filled in from reference TRBV5-1 and TRBJ2-1, reads KAGVTQTPRYLIKTRGQQVTLSCSPISGHRSVSWYQQTPGQGLQFLFEYFSETQRNKGNFPGRFSGRQFSNSRSEMNVSTLELGDSALYLCASSLSIALGGYNEQFFGPGTRLTVL.

The genes are TRBV2 and TRBJ1-4, with 7 bases lining up with TRBD1. CDR3 length equals 15 residues. CDR1 is SNHLY and CDR2 is FYNNEI in the germline V gene. The trim removed 6 bases at V and 4 bases at J, leaving 8 bases unmatched. DNA for the CDR3: TGTGCCAGCAGGGGAGCGACAGGGATTAATGAAAAACTGTTTTTT. Its translation is CASRGATGINEKLFF.